This T cell receptor beta chain was profiled in a study of blood T cell repertoires in COVID-19. At the level of the study: Samples of COVID-19 (acute and convalescent) were obtained from the United States, Italy and Spain. From T cells, B-cell-depleted T cells, or PBMCs came the material, which was cDNA or gDNA.

In the original processing: Using reference gene primer amplification, nucleated cell counts were estimated. The data were produced by immunoSEQ multiplex PCR, yet TCRdb's version contains in-frame clones alone and is incomplete. The V and J calls and clone size are taken from that table; D and trimming were inferred from the DNA. The sample includes 95,000 to 100,000 clones, about 87% of them seen just once. Patients at the Seattle site were enrolled during active infection and followed longitudinally. The CDR3 is 13 amino acids. The germline V gene encodes CDR1 MNHEY and CDR2 SVGAGI. Trimming took off 6 bases at V and 2 bases at J, with 10 bases between the two ends.

This TCR came from a human donor with COVID-19, enrolled during active disease. The donor label of this sample is uncertain. V gene TRBV6-5 combines with J gene TRBJ1-2; TRBD1 might be the D (6 bases). The sequenced sample consisted of peripheral blood. The CDR3 loop is CASSPQGNYGYTF. DNA of the CDR3: TGTGCCAGCAGCCCACAGGGCAACTATGGCTACACCTTC.